This T cell receptor (beta chain) derives from a study of CD8+ T cells in alopecia areata. Trimming removed 5 bases at V and 1 base at J, with 9 bases between. This CDR3 contains 14 residues. CDR1 and CDR2 from the germline V gene are ENHRY and SYGVKD. RNA extraction and reverse transcription yielded cDNA as sequencing template. Method: immunoSEQ multiplex PCR; TCRdb's copy keeps in-frame clones and lacks some. This sample has 90,000 to 130,000 clones, with under 60% found just once. The sequencing sample was made of NKG2D-low CD8+ T cells sorted from blood. The sequence was obtained from a human donor with alopecia areata. The chain carries TRBV10-3 and TRBJ1-5, with D possibly matching TRBD1 (5 bases). The CDR3 region is CAISPGMSNQPQHF. The CDR3 nucleotides are TGTGCCATCAGTCCAGGGATGAGCAATCAGCCCCAGCATTTT.